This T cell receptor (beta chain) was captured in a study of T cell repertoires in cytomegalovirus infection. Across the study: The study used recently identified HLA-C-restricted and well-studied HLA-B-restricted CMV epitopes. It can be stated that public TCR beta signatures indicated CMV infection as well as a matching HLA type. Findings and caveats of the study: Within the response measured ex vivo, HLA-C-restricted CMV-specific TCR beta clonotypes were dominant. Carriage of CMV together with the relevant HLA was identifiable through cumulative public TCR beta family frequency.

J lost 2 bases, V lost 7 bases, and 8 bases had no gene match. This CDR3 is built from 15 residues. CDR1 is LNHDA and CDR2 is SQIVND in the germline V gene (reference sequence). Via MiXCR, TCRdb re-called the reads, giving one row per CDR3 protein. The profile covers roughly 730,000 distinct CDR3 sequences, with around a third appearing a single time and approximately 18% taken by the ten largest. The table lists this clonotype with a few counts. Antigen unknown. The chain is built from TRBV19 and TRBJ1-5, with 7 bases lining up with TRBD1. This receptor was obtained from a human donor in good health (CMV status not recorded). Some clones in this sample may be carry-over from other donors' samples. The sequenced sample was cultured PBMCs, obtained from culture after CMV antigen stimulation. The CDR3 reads CASKRTGGRNQPQHF. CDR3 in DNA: TGTGCCAGTAAGAGGACAGGCGGTCGCAATCAGCCCCAGCATTTT.